The 21 T cell receptor beta chains presented below share a single source sample, sequenced in a study of TIL therapy for anti-PD-1-resistant metastatic lung cancer. The libraries were made with immunoSEQ v3. Method: immunoSEQ multiplex PCR; TCRdb's copy keeps in-frame clones and lacks some. The sample has about 36,000 clones, around four fifths seen once. Time point given: pre-treatment sample, taken before nivolumab and TIL therapy. The sample consisted of blood, taken at baseline. Source of these receptors: a person between 25 and 80 years old with non-small cell lung cancer.

This rearrangement joins TRBV15 to TRBJ2-1, with a weak D call TRBD2 (8 bases). Germline CDR1 reads LNHNV; CDR2 reads YYDKDF (reference sequence). The CDR3 length is 18 residues. V was trimmed by 2 bases and J by 8 bases, leaving 25 bases between them. The CDR3 is CATSRQLTPGLGGHEQFF. CDR3 DNA: TGTGCCACCAGCAGACAACTGACCCCGGGACTAGGGGGCCATGAGCAGTTCTTC. Variable domain in full (rest from reference TRBV15 and TRBJ2-1): DAMVIQNPRYQVTQFGKPVTLSCSQTLNHNVMYWYQQKSSQAPKLLFHYYDKDFNNEADTPDNFQSRRPNTSFCFLDIRSPGLGDTAMYLCATSRQLTPGLGGHEQFFGPGTRLTVL.

V gene TRBV5-1 combines with J gene TRBJ2-1, with a tentative D call TRBD2 (6 bases). With 4 bases removed from V and 4 bases from J, the gap between germline ends came to 15 bases. Germline assignment: CDR1 SGHRS and CDR2 YFSETQ. CDR3 length equals 15 residues. The CDR3 sequence is CASSADSGVYNEQFF. CDR3 bases: TGCGCCAGCAGCGCCGATTCGGGGGTATACAATGAGCAGTTCTTC.

V is TRBV28 and J is TRBJ2-7; no clear D gene. This CDR3 comprises 14 residues. Germline loops: CDR1 MDHEN, CDR2 SYDVKM. V was cut by 6 bases and J by 7 bases, with 19 bases left in between. In DNA form, the CDR3 reads TGTGCCAGCAGCCCCGGTTTTGGTGCTGGAGAGCAGTACTTC. Protein sequence: CASSPGFGAGEQYF.

The chain combines TRBV30 with TRBJ2-3; D is undetermined. Between the trimmed V and J ends, which lost 1 base and 7 bases, there was a span of 6 bases. The CDR3 spans 11 residues. Germline CDR1 and CDR2: GTSNPN and SVGIG (reference sequence). In DNA form, the CDR3 reads TGTGCCTGGAGTGACCTCCATACGCAGTATTTT. This encodes CAWSDLHTQYF.

This clone was seen only a few times. The chain couples TRBV28 to TRBJ1-2, with D unclear. Trimming took 4 bases from V and 3 from J, leaving 12 bases between them. Germline CDR1 MDHEN, CDR2 SYDVKM. This CDR3 spans 14 amino acids. CDR3 loop: CASSSPKKDYGYTF. DNA for the CDR3: TGTGCCAGCAGTTCCCCCAAAAAGGACTATGGCTACACCTTC.

The V call is TRBV27, the J call TRBJ2-4, with TRBD2 matching 7 bases. Germline V gene data show CDR1 as MNHEY and CDR2 as SMNVEV (reference sequence). After removal of 6 bases from V and 6 bases from J, the junction contained 14 bases not matched to a gene. This CDR3 contains 16 residues. DNA for the CDR3: TGTGCCAGCAGGGGAGGGCGCATACTTGATGGAAACATTCAGTACTTC. This gives the protein CASRGGRILDGNIQYF.

This chain links TRBV7-7 with TRBJ2-2; 10 bases are shared with TRBD2. The CDR3 contains 19 residues. Looked up from germline, CDR1 is SSHAT and CDR2 is FNYEAQ (reference sequence). The V segment lost 5 bases and the J segment 1 base; nucleotides outside the gene matches: 13. For the CDR3, the DNA is TGTGCCAGCAGCGCGTCTCCCAAAACTAGCGGGGAGAACACCGGGGAGCTGTTTTTT. Its translation: CASSASPKTSGENTGELFF.

The J gene is TRBJ1-1, the V gene TRBV7-7; D remains ambiguous. Germline V gene data show CDR1 as SSHAT and CDR2 as FNYEAQ (reference sequence). CDR3 size: 13 residues. V was trimmed by 0 bases and J by 2 bases, leaving 4 bases between them. The chain's CDR3 is CASSLARNTEAFF. CDR3 nucleotide sequence: TGTGCCAGCAGCTTAGCTCGAAACACTGAAGCTTTCTTT.

This clone was seen a single time. The rearrangement uses TRBV6-1 and TRBJ1-1; D gene uncertain. The CDR3 runs 12 residues. The V gene lost 3 bases and the J gene lost 3 bases, with 5 bases spanning the gap. The germline CDR1 and CDR2 sequences are MNHNS and SASEGT. The CDR3: CASSDSYTEAFF. The CDR3 nucleotides read TGTGCCAGCAGTGACTCTTACACTGAAGCTTTCTTT.

The chain links TRBV19 to TRBJ1-2, with 7 positions matching TRBD1. CDR3 size: 14 residues. In germline, CDR1 is LNHDA, CDR2 SQIVND (reference sequence). V trimming: 6 bases; J trimming: 3 bases; junction bases outside the gene matches: 7. CDR3 residues: CASRTGTVDYGYTF. The DNA of the CDR3 is TGTGCCAGTAGGACCGGGACAGTCGACTATGGCTACACCTTC.

The rearrangement links TRBV6-1 to TRBJ1-4; tentative D call: TRBD1 (6 bases). The germline V gene encodes CDR1 MNHNS and CDR2 SASEGT. V lost 6 bases, J lost 2 bases, and 10 bases lay in between. The CDR3 is 14 residues long. The CDR3 protein is CASSPGATNEKLFF. In DNA, the CDR3 is TGTGCCAGCAGCCCAGGGGCGACTAATGAAAAACTGTTTTTT.

V and J are TRBV4-3 and TRBJ2-1; D not resolved. CDR1 is LGHNA, CDR2 YSLEER, per germline. V shed 3 bases and J shed 5 bases, with 11 bases lying between them. This CDR3 has 14 amino acids. CDR3 DNA: TGCGCCAGCAGCCAGTGGTCATATGACAATGAGCAGTTCTTC. It is translated as CASSQWSYDNEQFF.

The V gene is TRBV28, the J gene TRBJ2-7; D is unresolved. CDR3 length: 14 amino acids. Trimming took off 5 bases at V and 5 bases at J, with 16 bases between the two ends. The germline V gene has CDR1 MDHEN and CDR2 SYDVKM. The CDR3 DNA follows: TGTGCCAGCAGTGCCAGTTTTTGGGGAAACGAGCAGTACTTC. Protein product: CASSASFWGNEQYF.

The table lists this clone with a count of one. The chain recombines TRBV27 with TRBJ2-1; TRBD1 aligns across 9 bases. This CDR3 comprises 15 residues. V trimming: 8 bases; J trimming: 2 bases; junction bases outside the gene matches: 7. In germline, CDR1 is MNHEY, CDR2 SMNVEV (reference sequence). CDR3 nucleotides: TGTGCCAGCCGAAGGACAGGGGAGGCCTACAATGAGCAGTTCTTC. It is translated as CASRRTGEAYNEQFF.

On this clone itself: Germline is not matched at one junction end, which may reflect a read error. This chain joins TRBV7-2 and TRBJ1-1; 9 bases line up with TRBD1. In germline, CDR1 is SGHTA, CDR2 FQGNSA. This CDR3 has 16 amino acids. CDR3: CASTLTGDRETTEAFF. Here the CDR3 DNA reads TGTGCCAGCACCTTAACCGGGGACAGGGAAACCACTGAAGCTTTCTTT. Full variable domain (remainder filled in from reference TRBV7-2 and TRBJ1-1): GAGVSQSPSNKVTEKGKDVELRCDPISGHTALYWYRQSLGQGLEFLIYFQGNSAPDKSGLPSDRFSAERTGGSVSTLTIQRTQQEDSAVYLCASTLTGDRETTEAFFGQGTRLTVV.

CDR3 bases: TGTGCCAGCAGCTTAGGGGCCTTTAATGAGCAGTTCTTC. Its translation: CASSLGAFNEQFF. The chain carries TRBV7-9 and TRBJ2-1; D gene ambiguous. CDR1 is SEHNR and CDR2 is FQNEAQ in the germline V gene (reference sequence). The CDR3 runs 13 residues. The ends were cut back, 1 base at V and 7 bases at J, with 8 bases in the middle.

The gene calls are TRBV19 and TRBJ1-5; 10 bases fit TRBD1. After removal of 5 bases from V and 6 bases from J, the junction contained 10 bases not matched to a gene. Germline CDR1 is LNHDA and CDR2 is SQIVND (reference sequence). This CDR3 has 16 residues. CDR3 coding DNA: TGTGCCAGTAGTCCACGGGGACAGGGGAATGGTCAGCCCCAGCATTTT. It encodes CASSPRGQGNGQPQHF.

The chain links TRBV5-1 to TRBJ2-7; D is possibly TRBD2 (6 bases). V lost 2 bases and J 2 bases, leaving 11 bases between the germline ends. Germline V gives CDR1 SGHRS, CDR2 YFSETQ. CDR3 length: 14 residues. CDR3 protein: CASSLLASPYEQYF. The DNA for the CDR3 is TGCGCCAGCAGCTTACTAGCTTCTCCCTACGAGCAGTACTTC.

This clone has a single count. The V and J genes are TRBV7-2 and TRBJ2-7; D gene ambiguous. The CDR3 is 12 amino acids. V dropped 6 bases and J dropped 5 bases, with 11 bases sitting between them. Germline CDR1 SGHTA, CDR2 FQGNSA. CDR3 amino acids: CASSPPVHEQYF. The CDR3 DNA sequence: TGTGCCAGCAGTCCCCCAGTTCACGAGCAGTACTTC. The full variable domain, with the rest looked up from reference TRBV7-2 and TRBJ2-7, is GAGVSQSPSNKVTEKGKDVELRCDPISGHTALYWYRQSLGQGLEFLIYFQGNSAPDKSGLPSDRFSAERTGGSVSTLTIQRTQQEDSAVYLCASSPPVHEQYFGPGTRLTVT.

V gene TRBV4-2 combines with J gene TRBJ2-7; 10 positions agree with TRBD2. The V and J ends lost 0 bases and 3 bases, in that order; junction bases with no gene match: 8. Looked up from germline, CDR1 is LGHNA and CDR2 is YNFKEQ. The CDR3 runs 17 residues. The CDR3 DNA reads TGTGCCAGCAGCCAAGATGCACAACTAGCGGGGATCTACGAGCAGTACTTC. It translates to CASSQDAQLAGIYEQYF.

This clone was observed a few times. This chain joins TRBV7-3 and TRBJ1-6, with 9 bases lining up with TRBD1. The CDR3 spans 15 residues. J gave up 9 bases and V 2 bases, and 5 bases lay outside the gene matches. Germline CDR1 and CDR2: SGHTA and FQGTGA. CDR3 sequence (DNA): TGTGCCAGCAGCTTACTGGGACAGGGAGTTTCACCCCTCCACTTT. Its translation: CASSLLGQGVSPLHF.